The clone carrying this T cell receptor (beta chain) has only one observation. The germline V gene encodes CDR1 SGHTA and CDR2 FQGTGA. V lost 5 bases and J 8 bases, leaving 9 bases between the germline ends. CDR3 length equals 11 residues. The Seattle patients, enrolled during active infection, were followed longitudinally. In the source study's methods: Researchers report that nucleated cell counts were estimated from reference gene primer amplification. The repertoire was sequenced with immunoSEQ multiplex PCR; TCRdb's copy has only in-frame clones and lacks some. The V and J calls and the clone size are those of that table, but D and trimming were determined from the DNA. Here the sample spans around 260,000 clones, under 85% being singletons. The sample belongs to a study of blood T cell repertoires in COVID-19. Study background: Material from acute and convalescent COVID-19 was sourced from the United States, Italy and Spain. Sample material is recorded as cDNA or gDNA derived from T cells, B-cell-depleted T cells, or PBMCs.

The chain combines TRBV7-3 with TRBJ1-2; D may be TRBD1 (5 bases). This TCR was sampled from a human donor with COVID-19, enrolled during active disease. The donor label of this sample is uncertain. The sequenced sample consisted of peripheral blood. The CDR3 region has the DNA TGTGCCAGCAGCGCAGGGTTAGGCTACACCTTC. It specifies CASSAGLGYTF.